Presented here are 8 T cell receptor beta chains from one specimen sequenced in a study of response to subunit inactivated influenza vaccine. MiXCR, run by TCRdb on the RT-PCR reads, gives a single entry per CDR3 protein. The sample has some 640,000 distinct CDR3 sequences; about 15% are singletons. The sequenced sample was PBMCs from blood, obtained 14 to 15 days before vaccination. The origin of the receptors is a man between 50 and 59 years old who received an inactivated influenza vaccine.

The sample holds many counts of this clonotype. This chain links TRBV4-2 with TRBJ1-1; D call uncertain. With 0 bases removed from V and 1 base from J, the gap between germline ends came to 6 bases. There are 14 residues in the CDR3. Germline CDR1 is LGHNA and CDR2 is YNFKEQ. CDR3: CASSQDWGNTEAFF. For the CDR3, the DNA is TGTGCCAGCAGCCAAGATTGGGGGAACACTGAAGCTTTCTTT.

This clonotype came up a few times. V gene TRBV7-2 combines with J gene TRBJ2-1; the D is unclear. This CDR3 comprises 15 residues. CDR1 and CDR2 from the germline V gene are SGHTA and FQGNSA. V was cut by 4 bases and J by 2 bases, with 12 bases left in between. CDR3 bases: TGTGCCAGCAGCTCGCTTCTAGTCACCTACAATGAGCAGTTCTTC. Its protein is CASSSLLVTYNEQFF.

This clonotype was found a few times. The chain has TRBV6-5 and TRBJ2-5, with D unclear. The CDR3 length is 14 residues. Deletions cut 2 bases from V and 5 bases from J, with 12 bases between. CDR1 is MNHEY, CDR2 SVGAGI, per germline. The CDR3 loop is CASSYSSSLETQYF. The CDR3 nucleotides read TGTGCCAGCAGTTACAGCTCTAGTCTCGAGACCCAGTACTTC.

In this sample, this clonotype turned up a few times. CDR3: CASSQGLQASTDTQYF. CDR3 bases: TGCGCCAGCAGCCAAGGATTGCAGGCTAGCACAGATACGCAGTATTTT. This chain uses TRBV4-3 with TRBJ2-3; no clear D. This CDR3 is built from 16 residues. The V end lost 1 base, the J end lost 0 bases, and 11 bases lay between the germline ends. From germline, CDR1 is LGHNA and CDR2 YSLEER.

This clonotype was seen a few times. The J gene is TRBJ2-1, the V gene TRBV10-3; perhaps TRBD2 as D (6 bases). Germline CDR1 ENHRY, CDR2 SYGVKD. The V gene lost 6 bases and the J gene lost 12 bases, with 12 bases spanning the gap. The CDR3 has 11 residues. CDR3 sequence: CAIRDRDWQFF. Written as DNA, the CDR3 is TGTGCCATCAGAGACCGGGACTGGCAGTTCTTC.

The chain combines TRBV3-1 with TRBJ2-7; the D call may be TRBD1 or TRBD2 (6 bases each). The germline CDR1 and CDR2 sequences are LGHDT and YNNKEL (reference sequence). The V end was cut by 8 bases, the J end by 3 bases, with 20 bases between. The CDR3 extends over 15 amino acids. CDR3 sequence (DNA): TGTGCCAGCTCACTCTCGGGGGCAGGGGTCTACGAGCAGTACTTC. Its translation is CASSLSGAGVYEQYF.

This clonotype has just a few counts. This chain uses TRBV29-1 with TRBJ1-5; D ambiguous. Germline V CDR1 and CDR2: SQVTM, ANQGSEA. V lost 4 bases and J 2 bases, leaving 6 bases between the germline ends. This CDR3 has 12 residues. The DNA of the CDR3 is TGCAGCGTTGCGTCGGGCAATCAGCCCCAGCATTTT. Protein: CSVASGNQPQHF.

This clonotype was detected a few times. The CDR3 DNA is TGCGCCAGCAGCCAAGAGGCAGACTACTCCTACGAGCAGTACTTC. It codes for CASSQEADYSYEQYF. The chain couples TRBV4-3 to TRBJ2-7; D is perhaps TRBD2 (5 bases). V was cut by 0 bases and J by 0 bases, with 9 bases left in between. Germline CDR1 and CDR2: LGHNA and YSLEER. The length of the CDR3 is 15 residues.